The rows below give T cell receptor beta chains drawn from one sample of a study of cytomegalovirus exposure and HLA in healthy donors. Assay: immunoSEQ multiplex PCR; the TCRdb copy retains only in-frame clones and omits some. The table records some 150,000 clones, over 60% of them present only once. Sequencing was performed on PBMCs. The source is a woman aged 25 to 39 in good health and CMV-seropositive. Each CDR3 is given with its conserved first and last residue. Fields, in order: clone size, D gene, V gene, J gene, CDR3 length, CDR3 protein, CDR3 DNA. A D gene is named only where the DNA matches it firmly. Clone size is not always given. Where it is, it says once, few, many or a class for expanded clones.

few	-	TRBV4-2	TRBJ1-2	15	CASSQGSTGAVGYTF	TGTGCCAGCAGCCAAGGAAGTACAGGAGCCGTTGGCTACACCTTC
-	-	TRBV2	TRBJ1-1	15	CASSEMGQLNTEAFF	TGTGCCAGCAGTGAAATGGGGCAGCTGAACACTGAAGCTTTCTTT
-	-	TRBV5-1	TRBJ1-1	16	CASSPGSGESRGEAFF	TGCGCCAGCAGCCCAGGATCCGGGGAATCGAGAGGGGAAGCTTTCTTT
-	-	TRBV4-1	TRBJ1-3	15	CASSPSPGSGNTIYF	TGCGCCAGCAGCCCTTCACCAGGCTCCGGAAACACCATATATTTT
-	-	TRBV28	TRBJ1-2	12	CASSTFAYGYTF	TGTGCCAGCAGTACGTTCGCGTATGGCTACACCTTC
-	-	TRBV6-5	TRBJ2-5	12	CASRSSIETQYF	TGTGCCAGCAGGAGTAGTATAGAGACCCAGTACTTC
-	-	TRBV25-1	TRBJ2-6	13	CASSDAGANVLTF	TGTGCCAGCAGTGACGCTGGGGCCAACGTCCTGACTTTC
-	-	TRBV30	TRBJ1-5	15	CAWTVAGVGASPQHF	TGTGCCTGGACCGTCGCAGGGGTGGGGGCTTCGCCCCAGCATTTT
-	-	TRBV7-6	TRBJ1-4	15	CASGLRGTQYEKLFF	TGTGCCAGCGGCCTCCGGGGAACGCAATATGAAAAACTGTTTTTT
-	-	TRBV27	TRBJ1-2	14	CASSLSGTRGGYTF	TGTGCCAGCAGTTTATCCGGGACAAGGGGTGGCTACACCTTC
-	-	TRBV28	TRBJ1-4	15	CASSTGGGGDEKLFF	TGTGCCAGCAGCACCGGCGGGGGGGGCGATGAAAAACTGTTTTTT
-	-	TRBV20-1	TRBJ2-3	10	CSARRGPQYF	TGCAGTGCTAGGCGGGGGCCGCAGTATTTT
-	-	TRBV28	TRBJ2-3	11	CASSRSDTQYF	TGTGCCAGCAGTCGGTCAGATACGCAGTATTTT
few	-	TRBV29-1	TRBJ2-5	16	CSVEDHRSRGTETQYF	TGCAGCGTTGAAGATCATAGGTCGAGGGGGACGGAGACCCAGTACTTC
-	-	TRBV7-9	TRBJ2-5	15	CASSLARGPQETQYF	TGTGCCAGCAGCTTGGCCCGTGGTCCGCAAGAGACCCAGTACTTC
-	TRBD1	TRBV5-1	TRBJ2-1	16	CASSFGGSGGLNEQFF	TGCGCCAGCAGCTTCGGCGGGTCAGGGGGCTTAAATGAGCAGTTCTTC
-	-	TRBV29-1	TRBJ2-4	14	CSVEDSAPKNIQYF	TGCAGCGTTGAAGACAGCGCTCCCAAAAACATTCAGTACTTC
-	TRBD1	TRBV28	TRBJ2-5	15	CASSPGTAYQETQYF	TGTGCCAGCAGTCCCGGGACAGCGTACCAAGAGACCCAGTACTTC
once	-	TRBV9	TRBJ2-1	15	CASSPRGSSYNEQFF	TGTGCCAGCAGCCCGCGAGGGAGCTCCTACAATGAGCAGTTCTTC
-	TRBD2	TRBV27	TRBJ2-1	17	CASTALGASGGYNEQFF	TGTGCCAGCACCGCCCTGGGTGCTAGCGGGGGTTACAATGAGCAGTTCTTC
few	-	TRBV5-1	TRBJ1-1	13	CASSSEVGLEAFF	TGCGCCAGCAGTTCGGAGGTCGGTCTTGAAGCTTTCTTT
-	-	TRBV28	TRBJ1-5	17	CASNVSGLKGANQPQHF	TGTGCCAGCAACGTGAGCGGCCTCAAGGGCGCCAATCAGCCCCAGCATTTT
once	-	TRBV9	TRBJ1-3	16	CASSVGVSVGGNTIYF	TGTGCCAGCAGCGTCGGGGTTAGTGTTGGAGGAAACACCATATATTTT
-	-	TRBV29-1	TRBJ2-2	14	CSVGKNRNTGELFF	TGCAGCGTGGGTAAAAACAGGAACACCGGGGAGCTGTTTTTT
-	-	TRBV19	TRBJ2-1	15	CASSNGAGVYNEQFF	TGTGCCAGTAGTAACGGAGCGGGCGTATACAATGAGCAGTTCTTC
-	-	TRBV30	TRBJ2-1	16	CAWGELNYDSNNEQFF	TGTGCCTGGGGAGAGTTGAACTACGACTCCAACAATGAGCAGTTCTTC
-	TRBD2	TRBV19	TRBJ2-7	16	CASSIDYPSGSYEQYF	TGTGCCAGTAGTATAGATTATCCTAGCGGCTCCTACGAGCAGTACTTC
-	-	TRBV5-1	TRBJ2-7	12	CASSPGVYEQYF	TGCGCCAGCAGCCCGGGAGTCTACGAGCAGTACTTC
few	-	TRBV5-6	TRBJ2-7	11	CASTHRDEQYF	TGTGCCAGCACCCATCGCGACGAGCAGTACTTC
few	TRBD1	TRBV2	TRBJ1-5	13	CASRGQVNQPQHF	TGTGCCAGCCGCGGACAGGTTAATCAGCCCCAGCATTTT
-	TRBD2	TRBV5-1	TRBJ2-3	14	CASSLFSGTDTQYF	TGCGCCAGCAGCTTGTTTAGCGGGACAGATACGCAGTATTTT
-	TRBD1	TRBV6-1	TRBJ1-4	16	CASSAFPGQFNEKLFF	TGTGCCAGCAGTGCCTTTCCGGGACAGTTTAATGAAAAACTGTTTTTT
few	-	TRBV11-2	TRBJ2-7	14	CASSSLRGNYEQYF	TGTGCCAGCAGCTCCTTACGGGGAAACTACGAGCAGTACTTC
-	-	TRBV23-1	TRBJ1-2	17	CASSQPRRVKDNYGYTF	TGCGCCAGCAGTCAACCCCGGAGGGTAAAAGATAACTATGGCTACACCTTC
few	TRBD2	TRBV2	TRBJ2-7	14	CAGQGKGRAYEQYF	TGTGCCGGCCAAGGGAAGGGGAGGGCCTACGAGCAGTACTTC
-	-	TRBV27	TRBJ2-2	14	CASSLRRATGELFF	TGTGCCAGCAGTTTACGCAGGGCTACCGGGGAGCTGTTTTTT
few	TRBD1	TRBV10-3	TRBJ1-2	13	CAISTGETYGYTF	TGTGCCATCAGCACAGGGGAGACCTATGGCTACACCTTC
-	-	TRBV2	TRBJ2-6	15	CASSAQGSGANVLTF	TGTGCCAGCAGTGCACAGGGCTCTGGGGCCAACGTCCTGACTTTC
-	TRBD1	TRBV29-1	TRBJ1-2	16	CSVERDRGARNYGYTF	TGCAGCGTTGAAAGGGACAGGGGGGCCCGGAACTATGGCTACACCTTC
-	-	TRBV27	TRBJ1-1	13	CASSLLGVSEAFF	TGTGCCAGCAGTTTACTAGGGGTATCTGAAGCTTTCTTT
-	-	TRBV4-1	TRBJ2-7	16	CASSQGVFSLLYEQYF	TGCGCCAGCAGCCAGGGAGTATTTAGCCTCCTCTACGAGCAGTACTTC
-	TRBD2	TRBV13	TRBJ2-3	21	CASSPPVGLAGGPDETDTQYF	TGTGCCAGCAGCCCCCCAGTGGGACTAGCGGGGGGGCCGGACGAAACAGATACGCAGTATTTT
few	-	TRBV9	TRBJ2-2	15	CASSVGAVWSGELFF	TGTGCCAGCAGCGTTGGGGCAGTCTGGTCCGGGGAGCTGTTTTTT
-	-	TRBV5-1	TRBJ1-1	13	CASSSGNRAEAFF	TGCGCCAGCAGCTCAGGGAATAGGGCTGAAGCTTTCTTT
many	-	TRBV19	TRBJ2-4	13	CASRTTGGSIQYF	TGTGCCAGTAGGACGACAGGCGGTAGCATTCAGTACTTC
-	TRBD1	TRBV25-1	TRBJ1-4	14	CASSQTGGNEKLFF	TGTGCCAGCAGTCAGACAGGGGGTAATGAAAAACTGTTTTTT
-	-	TRBV7-8	TRBJ2-1	14	CASSLVRLEGEQFF	TGTGCCAGCAGCTTAGTTCGCCTAGAGGGTGAGCAGTTCTTC
-	-	TRBV11-2	TRBJ2-5	12	CASTPLPETQYF	TGTGCCAGCACCCCCCTCCCGGAGACCCAGTACTTC
once	-	TRBV4-2	TRBJ1-2	15	CASSQDALANYGYTF	TGTGCCAGCAGCCAAGATGCACTAGCTAACTATGGCTACACCTTC
-	-	TRBV30	TRBJ2-7	14	CAWSVGGQSYEQYF	TGTGCCTGGAGTGTCGGGGGACAGTCCTACGAGCAGTACTTC
-	-	TRBV7-2	TRBJ1-1	15	CASSFRAGVDTEAFF	TGTGCCAGCAGCTTTCGCGCAGGGGTCGACACTGAAGCTTTCTTT